This T cell receptor (beta chain) came from a study of T cell changes during pregnancy in multiple sclerosis. Sequenced by immunoSEQ multiplex PCR; TCRdb stores in-frame clones only, minus some. The sample gives 70,000 to 100,000 clones, 80% to 95% of which show up once; roughly 1% is in the top ten. This CDR3 contains 16 residues. CDR1 is KGHSH and CDR2 is LQKENI in the germline V gene. The V end was cut by 3 bases, the J end by 4 bases, with 18 bases between. The receptor comes from a female donor with multiple sclerosis, enrolled in a pregnancy study. The sequences come from peripheral blood, collected in the first trimester of pregnancy. This chain joins TRBV18 and TRBJ1-1, with D perhaps TRBD1 (6 bases). The CDR3, as DNA: TGTGCCAGCTCACCGATAGGGGGACCGAGTGGCACTGAAGCTTTCTTT. It is translated as CASSPIGGPSGTEAFF.